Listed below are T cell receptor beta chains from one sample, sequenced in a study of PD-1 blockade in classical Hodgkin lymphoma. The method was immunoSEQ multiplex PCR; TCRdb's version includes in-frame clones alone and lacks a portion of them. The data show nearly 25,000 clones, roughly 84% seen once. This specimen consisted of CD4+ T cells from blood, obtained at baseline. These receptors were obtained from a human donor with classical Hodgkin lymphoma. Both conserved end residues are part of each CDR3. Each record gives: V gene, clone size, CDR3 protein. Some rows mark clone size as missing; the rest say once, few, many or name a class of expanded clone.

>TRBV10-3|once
CAISVGLPGQPQHF
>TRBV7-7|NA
CASSLQAGTNEKLFF
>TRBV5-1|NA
CASSLEGQDSPLHF
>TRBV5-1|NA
CASSLGQRTDTQYF
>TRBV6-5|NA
CASRQDGNYGYTF
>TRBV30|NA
CAEGEDTQYF
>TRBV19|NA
CASRTSLTSYNEQFF
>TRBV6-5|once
CASSTRTVGNEQFF
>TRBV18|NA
CASSSRPGTEAFF
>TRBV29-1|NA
CSVDVGVLNEQYF
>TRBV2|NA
CASSPDFNQPQHF
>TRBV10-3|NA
CVISEGVGYGYTF
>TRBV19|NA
CASSATQNIQYF
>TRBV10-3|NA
CAITEHQTTEAFF
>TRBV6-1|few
CASTLTDGNTIYF
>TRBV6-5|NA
CASSLGHGSSYEQYF
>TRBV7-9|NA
CASSDMAGLAAFF
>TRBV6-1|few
CASSEMTGGSGNTIYF
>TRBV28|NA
CASRLTGVMPQHF
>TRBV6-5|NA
CASRGDGGVPGELFF
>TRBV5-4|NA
CASSFFRGSDTGELFF
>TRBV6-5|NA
CASSREPLNYGYTF
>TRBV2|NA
CASSERRINTGELFF
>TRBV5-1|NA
CASSPLGQDTSGNTIYF
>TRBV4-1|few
CASSQPGQGAPGANVLTF
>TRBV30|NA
CAWSTLYEQYF
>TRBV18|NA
CASSLGQNTEAFF
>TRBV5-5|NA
CASSIGGLDNGYTF
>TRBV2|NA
CASSPTGGTNEKLFF
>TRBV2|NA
CASSKSLDGARTF
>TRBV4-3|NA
CASSQDWAVSGNTIYF
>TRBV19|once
CASSKSDGPEAFF
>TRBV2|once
CASSARRGNTGELFF
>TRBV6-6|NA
CASSYSGQRPLHF
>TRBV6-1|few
CASSGSGALTEAFF
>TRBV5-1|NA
CASSSSGPTNEKLFF
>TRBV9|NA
CASSLDRGNGYTF
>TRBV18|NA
CASSPPGLAGTGELFF
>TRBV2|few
CASSEAWQTGANVLTF
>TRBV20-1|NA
CSAPSGETQYF
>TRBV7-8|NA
CASSLAAYNEQFF
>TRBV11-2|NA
CASSLGSNTGELFF